The next 7 T cell receptor beta chains were all read from a single sample in a study of T cells in Graves' hyperthyroidism and ophthalmopathy. Amplified TCR beta CDR3 regions derived from RNA transcripts. The TCR CDR3 was amplified in a first-round RT-PCR using the HTBI primer set. In TCRdb, the multiplex PCR reads were re-called with MiXCR into one record per CDR3 protein. The sample contains hundreds of thousands of distinct CDR3 sequences, approximately 15% of which appear only once. Sequenced input: blood. These receptors came from a woman aged 40 to 49 with Graves' ophthalmopathy.

This clonotype was detected only a few times. The chain couples TRBV6-2 or TRBV6-3 to TRBJ2-6, with D perhaps given as TRBD1 or TRBD2 (6 bases each). Germline assignment: CDR1 MNHEY and CDR2 SVGEGT. There are 16 residues in the CDR3. Trimming removed 0 bases at V and 2 bases at J, with 8 bases between. This CDR3 is CASSYSGGPGANVLTF. CDR3 nucleotides: TGTGCCAGCAGTTACTCTGGGGGGCCTGGGGCCAACGTCCTGACTTTC.

V usage is TRBV5-1 and J usage is TRBJ1-4, with D maybe TRBD1 (5 bases). The CDR3 runs to 13 residues. V was pared by 6 bases and J by 5 bases, with 11 bases between. Germline CDR1 reads SGHRS; CDR2 reads YFSETQ. The CDR3 DNA is TGCGCCAGCAAAGGGGACGGAAATGAAAAACTGTTTTTT. This codes for CASKGDGNEKLFF.

The chain joins TRBV30 to TRBJ2-7, with 8 bases lining up with TRBD2. CDR1 and CDR2 (germline): GTSNPN, SVGIG (reference sequence). Germline trimming cut 2 bases from V and 0 bases from J; bases unmatched to any gene: 6. The length of the CDR3 is 15 residues. DNA for the CDR3: TGTGCCTGGAGTATGGCGGGAGGACTCTCCTACGAGCAGTACTTC. Protein product: CAWSMAGGLSYEQYF.

This clonotype was counted ten times or more. The genes are TRBV11-2 and TRBJ2-1; D is uncertain. Germline V lookup: CDR1 SGHAT, CDR2 FQNNGV. This CDR3 region has 13 residues. V was clipped by 1 base and J by 7 bases, with 8 bases between them. The CDR3 sequence: CASSLVRVNEQFF. In nucleotides, the CDR3 is TGTGCCAGCAGCTTAGTAAGGGTGAATGAGCAGTTCTTC.

The chain joins TRBV9 to TRBJ1-1, with a tentative D call TRBD1 (5 bases). CDR1 and CDR2 (germline): SGDLS, YYNGEE. Trimming stripped 1 base from V and 2 bases from J, with 9 bases between. The CDR3 is 14 residues long. CDR3 in DNA: TGTGCCAGCAGCGTACGGGGGGTAAACACTGAAGCTTTCTTT. The encoded protein is CASSVRGVNTEAFF.

This clonotype was observed at least ten times. The chain recombines TRBV10-3 with TRBJ2-5; TRBD2 matches 13 bases. Germline V lookup: CDR1 ENHRY, CDR2 SYGVKD. The CDR3 has 15 amino acids. Trimming cost V 4 bases and J 2 bases; bases outside gene matches: 1. CDR3 DNA: TGTGCCATCAGTGGGGGACTAGCGGGACAAGAGACCCAGTACTTC. Translation: CAISGGLAGQETQYF.

This clonotype appeared many times. The chain employs TRBV30 and TRBJ2-7, with a tentative D call TRBD1 (6 bases). The germline V gene encodes CDR1 GTSNPN and CDR2 SVGIG (reference sequence). CDR3 length: 12 amino acids. Trimming took off 5 bases at V and 3 bases at J, with 11 bases between the two ends. Here the CDR3 DNA reads TGTGCCTGGGGACAGAAAAACTACGAGCAGTACTTC. Its protein product is CAWGQKNYEQYF.